This T cell receptor (beta chain) was retrieved from a study of blood T cell repertoires in COVID-19. Study overall: Acute-phase and convalescent COVID-19 samples originated in the United States, Italy and Spain.

Profiling relied on immunoSEQ multiplex PCR, and the TCRdb table lists in-frame clones only, not all of them. Of some 100,000 clones in the sample, over 60% were seen once. Germline V gene lookup returns CDR1 LGHNA and CDR2 YSLEER. Deletions cut 6 bases from V and 0 bases from J, with 12 bases between. The CDR3 runs to 15 residues. The sample taken for sequencing was peripheral blood. The rearrangement links TRBV4-3 to TRBJ2-1, with D unclear. This TCR came from a human donor in a cohort sampled during active or convalescent COVID-19. CDR3 protein: CASSPLLSSYNEQFF. The DNA for the CDR3 is TGCGCCAGCAGTCCCCTCCTGAGCTCCTACAATGAGCAGTTCTTC.